This entry features one T cell receptor (beta chain) sequence. Its specificity is unknown. This entry belongs to a study of cytomegalovirus exposure and HLA in healthy donors. Findings of the study overall: According to the study, 160 or so TCR beta chains were cytomegalovirus-associated. Productive rates of about 87% or about 30% were seen for most TCR beta V segments in an earlier analysis.

With 2 bases removed from V and 7 bases from J, the gap between germline ends came to 10 bases. Germline V gene sequence: CDR1 SGHRS, CDR2 YFSETQ. The CDR3 runs 14 residues. Everyone who donated was a healthy bone marrow donor. Both 60 Vbeta primers and 13 Jbeta primers went into the PCR. The protocol was immunoSEQ multiplex PCR, while the TCRdb copy is restricted to in-frame clones and leaves out a portion. The table includes about 130,000 clones, 70% to 90% detected once. Input material: PBMCs. The V gene is TRBV5-1, the J gene TRBJ1-6, with D perhaps TRBD1 (5 bases). This clonotype originated in a man aged 18 to 30 in good health and CMV-seropositive. The CDR3 DNA reads as TGCGCCAGCAGCTTTGACAGCGCGAATTCACCCCTCCACTTT. Translation gives CASSFDSANSPLHF. The whole variable domain, remainder taken from reference TRBV5-1 and TRBJ1-6, is KAGVTQTPRYLIKTRGQQVTLSCSPISGHRSVSWYQQTPGQGLQFLFEYFSETQRNKGNFPGRFSGRQFSNSRSEMNVSTLELGDSALYLCASSFDSANSPLHFGNGTRLTVT.